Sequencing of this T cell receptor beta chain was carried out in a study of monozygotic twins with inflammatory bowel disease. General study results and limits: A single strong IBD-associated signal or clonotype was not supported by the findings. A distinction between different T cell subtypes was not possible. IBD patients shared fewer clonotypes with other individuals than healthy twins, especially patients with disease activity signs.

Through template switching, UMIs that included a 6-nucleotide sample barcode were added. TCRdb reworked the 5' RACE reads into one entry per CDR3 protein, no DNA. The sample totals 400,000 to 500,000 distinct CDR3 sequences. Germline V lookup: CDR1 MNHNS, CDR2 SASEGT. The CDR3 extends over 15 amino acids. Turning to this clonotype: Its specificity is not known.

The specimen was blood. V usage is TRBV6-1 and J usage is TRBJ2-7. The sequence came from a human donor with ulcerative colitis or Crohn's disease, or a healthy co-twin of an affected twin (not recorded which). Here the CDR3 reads CASSEQTIPHYEQYF.